This entry features one T cell receptor (beta chain) sequence. The source of the sample is a study of preoperative IRX-2 immunotherapy in early breast cancer. This table comes from immunoSEQ multiplex PCR, and its TCRdb copy is limited to in-frame clones, with some not included. The sample has approximately 98,000 clones, 86% seen once. The CDR3 runs 16 residues. Germline-derived CDR1 and CDR2 are MNHGY and SAAAGT. V was clipped by 0 bases and J by 4 bases, with 15 bases between them. Treatment defined: preoperative locoregional IRX-2 cytokine immunotherapy. The clonotype comes from a human donor with breast cancer. Sequencing was performed on tumor tissue, taken after IRX-2 immunotherapy. The chain combines TRBV6-8 with TRBJ1-1, with D possibly being TRBD1 (6 bases). CDR3 region: CASSYSPSGQFTEAFF. The CDR3 coding sequence is TGTGCCAGCAGTTACTCTCCCTCGGGACAATTCACTGAAGCTTTCTTT.